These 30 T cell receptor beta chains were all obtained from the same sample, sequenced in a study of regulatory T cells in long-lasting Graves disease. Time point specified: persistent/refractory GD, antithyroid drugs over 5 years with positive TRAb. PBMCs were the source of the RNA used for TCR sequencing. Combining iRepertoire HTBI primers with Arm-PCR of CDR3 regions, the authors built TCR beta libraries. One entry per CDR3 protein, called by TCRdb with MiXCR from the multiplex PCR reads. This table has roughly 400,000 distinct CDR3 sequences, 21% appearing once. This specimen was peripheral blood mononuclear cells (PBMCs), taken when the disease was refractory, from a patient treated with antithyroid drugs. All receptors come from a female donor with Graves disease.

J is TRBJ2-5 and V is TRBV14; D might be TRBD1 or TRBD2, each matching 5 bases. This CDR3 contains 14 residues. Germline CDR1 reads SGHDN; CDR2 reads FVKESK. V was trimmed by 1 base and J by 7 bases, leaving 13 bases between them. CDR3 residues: CASSQGQPEGTQYF. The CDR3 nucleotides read TGTGCCAGCAGCCAAGGACAGCCCGAGGGGACCCAGTACTTC.

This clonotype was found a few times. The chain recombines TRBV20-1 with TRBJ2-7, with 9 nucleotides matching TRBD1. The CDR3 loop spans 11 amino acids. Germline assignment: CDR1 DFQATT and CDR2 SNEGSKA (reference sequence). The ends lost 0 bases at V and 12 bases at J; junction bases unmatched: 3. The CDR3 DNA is TGCAGTGCTAGAGATAGGGGACAGGGGTACTTC. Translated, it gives CSARDRGQGYF.

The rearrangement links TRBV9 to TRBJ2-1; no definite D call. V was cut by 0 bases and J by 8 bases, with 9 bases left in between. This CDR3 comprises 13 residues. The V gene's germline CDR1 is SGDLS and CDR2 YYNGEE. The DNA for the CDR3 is TGTGCCAGCAGCGTAGGAGATGGGGATGAGCAGTTCTTC. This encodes CASSVGDGDEQFF.

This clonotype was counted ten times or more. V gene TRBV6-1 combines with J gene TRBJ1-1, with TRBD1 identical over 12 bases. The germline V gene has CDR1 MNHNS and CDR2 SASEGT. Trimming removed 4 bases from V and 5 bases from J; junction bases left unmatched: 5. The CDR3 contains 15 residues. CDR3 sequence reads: CASSGGQGADTEAFF. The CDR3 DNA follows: TGTGCCAGCAGTGGGGGACAGGGGGCTGATACTGAAGCTTTCTTT.

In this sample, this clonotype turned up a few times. CDR3 sequence: CASSFPSGGSRPYNEQFF. The DNA of the CDR3 is TGTGCCAGCAGTTTTCCTAGCGGAGGGTCGAGGCCCTACAATGAGCAGTTCTTC. This chain uses TRBV28 with TRBJ2-1; 7 bases map to TRBD2. Germline CDR1 is MDHEN and CDR2 is SYDVKM. This CDR3 has 18 amino acids. J was trimmed by 2 bases and V by 3 bases; bases with no gene match: 13.

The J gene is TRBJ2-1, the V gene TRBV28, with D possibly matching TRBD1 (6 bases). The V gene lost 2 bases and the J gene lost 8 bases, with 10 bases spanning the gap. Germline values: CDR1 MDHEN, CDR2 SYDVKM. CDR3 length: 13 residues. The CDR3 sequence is CASSLIGGDEQFF. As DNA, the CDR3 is TGTGCCAGCAGTTTAATTGGGGGCGATGAGCAGTTCTTC.

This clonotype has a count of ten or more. DNA for the CDR3: TGTGCCAGCAGTTACACCTCCGGGACAGGGATGACGGGAGAGCAGTACTTC. This sequence encodes CASSYTSGTGMTGEQYF. The V call is TRBV6-5, the J call TRBJ2-7, with TRBD1 matching over 9 bases. CDR1 and CDR2 from the germline V gene are MNHEY and SVGAGI. Germline trimming cut 2 bases from V and 7 bases from J; bases unmatched to any gene: 15. The CDR3 runs 17 residues.

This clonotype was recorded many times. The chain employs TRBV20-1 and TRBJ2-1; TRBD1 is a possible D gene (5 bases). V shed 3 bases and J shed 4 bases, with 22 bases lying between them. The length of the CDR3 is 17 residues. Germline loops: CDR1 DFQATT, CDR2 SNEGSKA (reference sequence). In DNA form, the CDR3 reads TGCAGTGCTAGTCTCCCCCCGAGGAAAGGGGTTTACAATGAGCAGTTCTTC. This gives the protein CSASLPPRKGVYNEQFF.

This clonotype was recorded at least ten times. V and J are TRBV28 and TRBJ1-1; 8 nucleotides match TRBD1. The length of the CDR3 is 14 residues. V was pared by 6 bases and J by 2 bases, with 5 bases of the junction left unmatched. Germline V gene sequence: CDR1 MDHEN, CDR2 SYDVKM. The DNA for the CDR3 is TGTGCCAGCAGCAGGGACAGGAGAAACACTGAAGCTTTCTTT. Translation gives CASSRDRRNTEAFF.

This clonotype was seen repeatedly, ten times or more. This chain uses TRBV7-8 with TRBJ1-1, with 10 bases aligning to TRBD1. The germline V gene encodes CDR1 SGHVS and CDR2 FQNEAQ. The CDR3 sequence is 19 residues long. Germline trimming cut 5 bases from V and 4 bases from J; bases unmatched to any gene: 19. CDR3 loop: CASSPRDRGVLTLGTEAFF. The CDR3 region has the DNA TGTGCCAGCAGCCCACGGGACAGGGGAGTTCTTACGTTGGGCACTGAAGCTTTCTTT.

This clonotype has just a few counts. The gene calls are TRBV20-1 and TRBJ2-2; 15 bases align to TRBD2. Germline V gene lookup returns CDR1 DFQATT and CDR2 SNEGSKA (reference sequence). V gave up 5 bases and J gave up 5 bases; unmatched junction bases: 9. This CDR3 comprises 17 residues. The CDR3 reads CSAPKPGLAGGTGELFF. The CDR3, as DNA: TGCAGTGCTCCCAAGCCCGGACTAGCGGGAGGGACCGGGGAGCTGTTTTTT.

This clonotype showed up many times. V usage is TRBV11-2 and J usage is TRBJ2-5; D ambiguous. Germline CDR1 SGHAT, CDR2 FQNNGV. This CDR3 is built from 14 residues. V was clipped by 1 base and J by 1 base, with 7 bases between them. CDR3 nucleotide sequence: TGTGCCAGCAGCTTAGGGCCTCCCCAAGAGACCCAGTACTTC. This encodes CASSLGPPQETQYF.

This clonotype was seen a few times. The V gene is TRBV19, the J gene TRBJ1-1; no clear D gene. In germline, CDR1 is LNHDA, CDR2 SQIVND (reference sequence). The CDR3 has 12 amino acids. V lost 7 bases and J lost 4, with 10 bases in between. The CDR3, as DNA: TGTGCCAGTACATCCCCCTTCACTGAAGCTTTCTTT. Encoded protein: CASTSPFTEAFF.

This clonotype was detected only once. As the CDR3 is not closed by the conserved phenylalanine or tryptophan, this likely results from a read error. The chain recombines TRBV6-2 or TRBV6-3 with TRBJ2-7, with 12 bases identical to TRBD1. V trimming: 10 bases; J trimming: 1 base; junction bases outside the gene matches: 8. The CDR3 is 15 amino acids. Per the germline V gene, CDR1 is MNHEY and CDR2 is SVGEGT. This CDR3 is CATGTGGPSSYEQYL. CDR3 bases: TGTGCCACCGGGACAGGGGGCCCGTCATCCTACGAGCAGTACCTC.

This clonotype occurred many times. CDR3 residues: CASVNWGATETQYF. The CDR3 nucleotides read TGTGCCAGCGTTAATTGGGGGGCAACGGAGACCCAGTACTTC. J is TRBJ2-5 and V is TRBV28; either TRBD1 or TRBD2 may fit D (6 bases each). Trimming took 8 bases from V and 5 from J, leaving 18 bases between them. Germline lookup yields CDR1 MDHEN and CDR2 SYDVKM. This CDR3 has 14 amino acids.

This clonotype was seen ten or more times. The CDR3 bases are TGTGCCAGCAGTTTTAGGCAGAAAGAGACCCAGTACTTC. The encoded protein is CASSFRQKETQYF. The chain links TRBV27 to TRBJ2-5; no firm D call. This CDR3 has 13 amino acids. Looked up from germline, CDR1 is MNHEY and CDR2 is SMNVEV (reference sequence). V was cut by 3 bases and J by 3 bases, with 8 bases left in between.

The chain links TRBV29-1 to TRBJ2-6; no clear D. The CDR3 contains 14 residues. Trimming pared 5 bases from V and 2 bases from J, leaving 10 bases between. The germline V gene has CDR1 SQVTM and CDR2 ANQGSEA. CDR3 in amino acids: CSVSPVTGANVLTF. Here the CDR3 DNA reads TGCAGCGTTTCACCGGTCACTGGGGCCAACGTCCTGACTTTC. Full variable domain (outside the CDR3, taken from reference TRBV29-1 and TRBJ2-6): SAVISQKPSRDICQRGTSLTIQCQVDSQVTMMFWYRQQPGQSLTLIATANQGSEATYESGFVIDKFPISRPNLTFSTLTVSNMSPEDSSIYLCSVSPVTGANVLTFGAGSRLTVL.

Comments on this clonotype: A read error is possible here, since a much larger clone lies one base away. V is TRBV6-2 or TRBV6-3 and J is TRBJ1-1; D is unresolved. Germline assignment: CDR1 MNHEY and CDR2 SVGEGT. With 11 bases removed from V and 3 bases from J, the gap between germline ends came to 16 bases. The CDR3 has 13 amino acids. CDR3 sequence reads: CAGEREPDTEAFF. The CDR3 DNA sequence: TGTGCCGGCGAGAGGGAGCCAGACACTGAAGCTTTCTTT.

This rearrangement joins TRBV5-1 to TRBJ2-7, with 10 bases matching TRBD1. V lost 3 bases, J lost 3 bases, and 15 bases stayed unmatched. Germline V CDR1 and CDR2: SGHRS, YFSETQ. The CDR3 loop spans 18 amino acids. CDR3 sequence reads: CASSSPVGQGPGRYEQYF. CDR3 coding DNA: TGCGCCAGCAGCTCCCCCGTGGGACAGGGGCCGGGACGCTACGAGCAGTACTTC.

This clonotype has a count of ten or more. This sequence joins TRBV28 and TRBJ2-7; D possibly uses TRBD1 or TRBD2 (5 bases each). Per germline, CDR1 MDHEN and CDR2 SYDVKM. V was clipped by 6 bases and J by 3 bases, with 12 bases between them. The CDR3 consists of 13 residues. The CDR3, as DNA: TGTGCCAGCAGGAACCGGGACGGCTACGAGCAGTACTTC. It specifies CASRNRDGYEQYF.

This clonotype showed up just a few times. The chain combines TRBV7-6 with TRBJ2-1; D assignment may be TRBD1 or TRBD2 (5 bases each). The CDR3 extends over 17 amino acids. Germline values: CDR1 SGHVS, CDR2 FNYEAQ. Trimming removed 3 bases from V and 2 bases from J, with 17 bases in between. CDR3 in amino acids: CASSFSWGSTPYNEQFF. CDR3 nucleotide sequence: TGTGCCAGCAGCTTCTCGTGGGGGAGTACCCCCTACAATGAGCAGTTCTTC. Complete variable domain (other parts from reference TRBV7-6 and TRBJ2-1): GAGVSQSPRYKVTKRGQDVALRCDPISGHVSLYWYRQALGQGPEFLTYFNYEAQQDKSGLPNDRFSAERPEGSISTLTIQRTEQRDSAMYRCASSFSWGSTPYNEQFFGPGTRLTVL.

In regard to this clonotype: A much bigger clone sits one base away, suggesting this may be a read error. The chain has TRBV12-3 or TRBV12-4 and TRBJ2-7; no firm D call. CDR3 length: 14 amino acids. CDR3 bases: TGTGCCAGCAGTTTAGACGGGTTAACCTACGGGCAGTACTTC. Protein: CASSLDGLTYGQYF.

The CDR3 loop reads CASTSKEALNTGELFF. CDR3 sequence (DNA): TGCGCCAGCACCTCTAAGGAGGCATTGAACACCGGGGAGCTGTTTTTT. V gene TRBV5-1 combines with J gene TRBJ2-2, with D possibly TRBD2 on 5 matching bases. V was cut by 6 bases and J by 1 base, with 16 bases left in between. This CDR3 has 16 amino acids. The germline V gene encodes CDR1 SGHRS and CDR2 YFSETQ.

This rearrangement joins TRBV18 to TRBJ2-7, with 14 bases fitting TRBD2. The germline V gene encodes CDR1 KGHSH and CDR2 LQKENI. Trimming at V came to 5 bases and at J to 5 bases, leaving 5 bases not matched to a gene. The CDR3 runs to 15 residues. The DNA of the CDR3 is TGTGCCAGCTCATCCGGACTAGCGGGAGGCCACGAGCAGTACTTC. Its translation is CASSSGLAGGHEQYF.

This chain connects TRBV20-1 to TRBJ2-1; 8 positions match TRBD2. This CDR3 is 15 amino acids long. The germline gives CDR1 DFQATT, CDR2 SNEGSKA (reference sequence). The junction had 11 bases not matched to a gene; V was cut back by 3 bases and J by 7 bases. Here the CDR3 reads CSARVPGRAANEQFF. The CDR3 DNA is TGCAGTGCTAGGGTCCCCGGGAGGGCCGCGAATGAGCAGTTCTTC.

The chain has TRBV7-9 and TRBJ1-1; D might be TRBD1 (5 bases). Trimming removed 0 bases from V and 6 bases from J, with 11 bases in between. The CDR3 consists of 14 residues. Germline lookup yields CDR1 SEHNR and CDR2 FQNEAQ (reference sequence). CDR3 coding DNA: TGTGCCAGCAGCTTAGCGGTGACAGACTCTGAAGCTTTCTTT. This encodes CASSLAVTDSEAFF.

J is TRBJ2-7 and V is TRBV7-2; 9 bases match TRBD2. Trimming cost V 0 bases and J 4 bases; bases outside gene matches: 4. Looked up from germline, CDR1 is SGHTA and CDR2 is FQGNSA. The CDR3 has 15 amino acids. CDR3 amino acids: CASSLAHSGSYEQYF. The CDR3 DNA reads TGTGCCAGCAGCTTAGCGCATAGCGGGAGTTACGAGCAGTACTTC. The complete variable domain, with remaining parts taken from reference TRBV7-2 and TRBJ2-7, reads GAGVSQSPSNKVTEKGKDVELRCDPISGHTALYWYRQSLGQGLEFLIYFQGNSAPDKSGLPSDRFSAERTGGSVSTLTIQRTQQEDSAVYLCASSLAHSGSYEQYFGPGTRLTVT.

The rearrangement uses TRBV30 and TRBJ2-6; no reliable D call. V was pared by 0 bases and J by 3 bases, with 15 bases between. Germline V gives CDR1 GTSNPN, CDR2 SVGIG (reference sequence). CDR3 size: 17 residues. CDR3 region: CAWSVLRVIGGANVLTF. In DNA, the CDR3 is TGTGCCTGGAGTGTACTAAGGGTGATCGGTGGGGCCAACGTCCTGACTTTC.

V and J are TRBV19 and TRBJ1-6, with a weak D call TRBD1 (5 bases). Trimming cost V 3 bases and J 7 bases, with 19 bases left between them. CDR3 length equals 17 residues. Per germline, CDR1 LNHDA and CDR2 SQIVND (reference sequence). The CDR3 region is CASSMGPFLLDNSPLHF. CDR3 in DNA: TGTGCCAGTAGTATGGGACCATTTCTACTGGACAATTCACCCCTCCACTTT.

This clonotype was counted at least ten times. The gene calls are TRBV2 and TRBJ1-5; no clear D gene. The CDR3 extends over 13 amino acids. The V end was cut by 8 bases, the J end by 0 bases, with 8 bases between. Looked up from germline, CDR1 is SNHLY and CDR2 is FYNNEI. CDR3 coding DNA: TGTGCCAGCGGCGGGAATAGCAATCAGCCCCAGCATTTT. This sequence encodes CASGGNSNQPQHF.